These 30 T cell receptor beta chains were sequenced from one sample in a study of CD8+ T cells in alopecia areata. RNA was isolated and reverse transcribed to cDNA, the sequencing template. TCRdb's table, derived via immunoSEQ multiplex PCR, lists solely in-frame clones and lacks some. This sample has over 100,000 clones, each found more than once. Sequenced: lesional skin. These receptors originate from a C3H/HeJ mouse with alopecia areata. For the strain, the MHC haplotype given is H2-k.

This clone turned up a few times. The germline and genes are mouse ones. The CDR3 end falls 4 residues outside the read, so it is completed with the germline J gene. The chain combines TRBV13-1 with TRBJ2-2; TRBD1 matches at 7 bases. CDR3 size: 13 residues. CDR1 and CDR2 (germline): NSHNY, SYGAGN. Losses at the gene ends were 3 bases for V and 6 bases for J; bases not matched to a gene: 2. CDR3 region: CASSGTGPGQLYF. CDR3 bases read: TGTGCCAGCAGTGGGACAGGCCCCGGG.

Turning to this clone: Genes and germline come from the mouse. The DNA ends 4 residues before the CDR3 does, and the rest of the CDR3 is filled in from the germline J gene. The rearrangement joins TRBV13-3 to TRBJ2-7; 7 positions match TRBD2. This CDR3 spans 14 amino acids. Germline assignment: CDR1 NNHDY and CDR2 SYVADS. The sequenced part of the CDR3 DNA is TGTGCCAGCAGTGAATGGGGGGTAGAGGAT. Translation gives CASSEWGVED. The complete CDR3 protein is CASSEWGVEDEQYF.

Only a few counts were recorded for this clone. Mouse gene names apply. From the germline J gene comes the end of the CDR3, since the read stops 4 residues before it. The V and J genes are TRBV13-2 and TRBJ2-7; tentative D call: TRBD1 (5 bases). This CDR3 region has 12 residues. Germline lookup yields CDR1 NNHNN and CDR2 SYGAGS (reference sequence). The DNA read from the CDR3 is TGTGCCAGCGGTCCGACAGAGGAT. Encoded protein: CASGPTED. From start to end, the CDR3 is CASGPTEDEQYF.

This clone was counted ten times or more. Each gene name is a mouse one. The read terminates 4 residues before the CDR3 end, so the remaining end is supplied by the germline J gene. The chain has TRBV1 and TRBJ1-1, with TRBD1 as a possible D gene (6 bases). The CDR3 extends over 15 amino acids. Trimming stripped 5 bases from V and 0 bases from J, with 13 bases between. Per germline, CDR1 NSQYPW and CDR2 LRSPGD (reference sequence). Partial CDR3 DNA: TGCACCTGCAGTCAAACCGGGACAACAAACACA. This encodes CTCSQTGTTNT. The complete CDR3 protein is CTCSQTGTTNTEVFF.

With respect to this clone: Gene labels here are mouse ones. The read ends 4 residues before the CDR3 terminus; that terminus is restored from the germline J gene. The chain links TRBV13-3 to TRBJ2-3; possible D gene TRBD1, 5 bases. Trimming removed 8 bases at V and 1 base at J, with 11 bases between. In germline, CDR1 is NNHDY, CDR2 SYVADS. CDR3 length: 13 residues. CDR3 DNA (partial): TGTGCCAGTAGGCCACAGGGTGCAGAA. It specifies CASRPQGAE. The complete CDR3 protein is CASRPQGAETLYF.

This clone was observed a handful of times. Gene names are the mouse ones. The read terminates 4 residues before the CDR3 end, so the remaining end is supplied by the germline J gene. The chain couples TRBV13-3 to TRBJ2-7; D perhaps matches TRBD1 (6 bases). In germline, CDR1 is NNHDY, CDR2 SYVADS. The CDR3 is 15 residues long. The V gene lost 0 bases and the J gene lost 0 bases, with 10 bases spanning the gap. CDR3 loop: CASSDEQGHSYEQYF. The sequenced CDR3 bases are TGTGCCAGCAGTGATGAGCAGGGGCACTCCTAT.

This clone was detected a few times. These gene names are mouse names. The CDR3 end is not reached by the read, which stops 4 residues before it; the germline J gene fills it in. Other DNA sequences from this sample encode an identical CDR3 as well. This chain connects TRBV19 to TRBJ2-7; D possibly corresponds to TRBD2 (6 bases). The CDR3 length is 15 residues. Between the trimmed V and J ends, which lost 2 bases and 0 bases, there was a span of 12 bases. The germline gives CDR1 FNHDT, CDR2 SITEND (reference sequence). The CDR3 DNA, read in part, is TGTGCCAGCAGTATCGGTGGGGGAAGCTCCTAT. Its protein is CASSIGGGSSY. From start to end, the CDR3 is CASSIGGGSSYEQYF.

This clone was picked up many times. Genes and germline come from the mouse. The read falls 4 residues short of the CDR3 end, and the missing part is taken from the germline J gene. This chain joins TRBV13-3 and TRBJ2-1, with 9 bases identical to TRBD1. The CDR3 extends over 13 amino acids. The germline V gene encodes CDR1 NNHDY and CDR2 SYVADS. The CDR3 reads CASSNRGRAEQFF. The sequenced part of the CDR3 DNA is TGTGCCAGCAGCAACAGGGGGCGAGCT.

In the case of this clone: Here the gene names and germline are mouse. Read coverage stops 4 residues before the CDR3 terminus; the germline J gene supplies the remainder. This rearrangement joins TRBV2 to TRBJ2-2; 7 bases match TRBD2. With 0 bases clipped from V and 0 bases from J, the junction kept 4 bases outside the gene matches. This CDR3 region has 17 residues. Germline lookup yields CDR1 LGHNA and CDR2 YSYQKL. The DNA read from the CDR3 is TGTGCCAGCAGCCAAGATACCGGGGGGGCAAACACCGGG. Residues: CASSQDTGGANTG. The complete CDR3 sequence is CASSQDTGGANTGQLYF.

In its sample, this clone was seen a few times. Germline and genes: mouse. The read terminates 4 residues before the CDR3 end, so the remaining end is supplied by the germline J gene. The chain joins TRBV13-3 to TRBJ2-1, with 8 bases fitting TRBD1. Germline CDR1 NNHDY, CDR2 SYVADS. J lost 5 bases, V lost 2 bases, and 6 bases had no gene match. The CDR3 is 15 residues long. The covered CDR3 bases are TGTGCCAGCAGTGACCCCCAGGGGGCGCATGCT. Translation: CASSDPQGAHA. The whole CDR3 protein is CASSDPQGAHAEQFF.

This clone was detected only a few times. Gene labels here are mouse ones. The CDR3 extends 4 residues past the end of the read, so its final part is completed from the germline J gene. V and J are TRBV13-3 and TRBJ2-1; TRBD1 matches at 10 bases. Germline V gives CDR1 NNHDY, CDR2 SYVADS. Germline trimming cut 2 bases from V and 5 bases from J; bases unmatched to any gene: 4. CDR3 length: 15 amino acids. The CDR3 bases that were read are TGTGCCAGCAGTGACGGACAGGGGGTCGATGCT. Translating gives CASSDGQGVDA. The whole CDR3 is CASSDGQGVDAEQFF.

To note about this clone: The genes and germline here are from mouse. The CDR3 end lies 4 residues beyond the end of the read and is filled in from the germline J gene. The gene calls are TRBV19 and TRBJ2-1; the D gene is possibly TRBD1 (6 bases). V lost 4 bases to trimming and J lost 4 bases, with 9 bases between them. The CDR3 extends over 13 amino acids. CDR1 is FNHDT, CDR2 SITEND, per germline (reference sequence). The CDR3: CASSVTGYAEQFF. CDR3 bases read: TGTGCCAGCAGTGTCACAGGGTATGCT.

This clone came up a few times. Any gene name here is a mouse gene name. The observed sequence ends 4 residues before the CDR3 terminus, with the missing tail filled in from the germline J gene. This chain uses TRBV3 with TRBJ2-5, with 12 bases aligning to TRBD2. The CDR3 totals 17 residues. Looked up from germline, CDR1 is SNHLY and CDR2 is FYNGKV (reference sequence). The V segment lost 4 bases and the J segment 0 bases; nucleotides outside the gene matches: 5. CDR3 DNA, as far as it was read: TGTGCCAGCAGCTACCGGGACTGGGGGGTTAACCAAGAC. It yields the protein CASSYRDWGVNQD. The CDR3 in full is CASSYRDWGVNQDTQYF.

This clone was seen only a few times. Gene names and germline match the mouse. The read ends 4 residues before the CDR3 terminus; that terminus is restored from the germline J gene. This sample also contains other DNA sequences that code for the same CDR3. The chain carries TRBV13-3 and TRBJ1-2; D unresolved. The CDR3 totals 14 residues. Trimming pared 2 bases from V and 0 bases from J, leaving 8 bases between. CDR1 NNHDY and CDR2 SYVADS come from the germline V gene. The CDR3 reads CASSDATPNSDYTF. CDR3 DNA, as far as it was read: TGTGCCAGCAGTGACGCCACTCCAAACTCC.

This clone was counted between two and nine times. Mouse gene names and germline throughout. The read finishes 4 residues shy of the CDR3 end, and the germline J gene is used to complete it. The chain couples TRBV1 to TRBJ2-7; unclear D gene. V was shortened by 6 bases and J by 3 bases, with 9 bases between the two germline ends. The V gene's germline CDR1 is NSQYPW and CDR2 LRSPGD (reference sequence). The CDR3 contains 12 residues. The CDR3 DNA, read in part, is TGCACCTGCAGGTCCAGGTACTAT. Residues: CTCRSRYY. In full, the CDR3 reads CTCRSRYYEQYF.

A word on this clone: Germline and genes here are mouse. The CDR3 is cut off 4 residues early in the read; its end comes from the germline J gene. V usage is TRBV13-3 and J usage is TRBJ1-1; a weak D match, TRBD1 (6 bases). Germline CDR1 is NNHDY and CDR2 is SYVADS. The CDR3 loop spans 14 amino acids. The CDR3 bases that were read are TGTGCCAGCATATCGGGACTGGGGGGGCGA. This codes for CASISGLGGR. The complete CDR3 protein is CASISGLGGREVFF.

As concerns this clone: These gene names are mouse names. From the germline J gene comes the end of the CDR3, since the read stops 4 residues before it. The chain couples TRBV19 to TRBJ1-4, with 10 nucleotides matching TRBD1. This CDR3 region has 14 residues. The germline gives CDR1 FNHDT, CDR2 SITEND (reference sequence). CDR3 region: CATVRDRGGERLFF. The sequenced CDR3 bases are TGTGCCACGGTGAGGGACAGGGGCGGCGAA. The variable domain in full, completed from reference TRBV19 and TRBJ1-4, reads GGIITQTPKFLIGQEGQKLTLKCQQNFNHDTMYWYRQDSGKGLRLIYYSITENDLQKGDLSEGYDASREKKSSFSLTVTSAQKNEMAVFLCATVRDRGGERLFFGHGTKLSVL.

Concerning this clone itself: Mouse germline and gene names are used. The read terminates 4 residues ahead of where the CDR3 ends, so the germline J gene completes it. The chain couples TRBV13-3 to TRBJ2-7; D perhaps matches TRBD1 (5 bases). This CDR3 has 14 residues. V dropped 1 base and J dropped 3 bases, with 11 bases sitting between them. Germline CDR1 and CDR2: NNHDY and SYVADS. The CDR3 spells CASSDPAGNYEQYF. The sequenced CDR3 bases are TGTGCCAGCAGTGATCCGGCAGGGAACTAT.

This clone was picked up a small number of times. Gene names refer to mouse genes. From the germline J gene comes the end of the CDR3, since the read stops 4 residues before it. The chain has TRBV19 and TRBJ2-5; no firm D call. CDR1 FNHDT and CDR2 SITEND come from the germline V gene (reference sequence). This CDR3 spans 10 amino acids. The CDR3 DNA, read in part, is TGTGCCAGCAGCAGGGAC. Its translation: CASSRD. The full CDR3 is CASSRDTQYF.

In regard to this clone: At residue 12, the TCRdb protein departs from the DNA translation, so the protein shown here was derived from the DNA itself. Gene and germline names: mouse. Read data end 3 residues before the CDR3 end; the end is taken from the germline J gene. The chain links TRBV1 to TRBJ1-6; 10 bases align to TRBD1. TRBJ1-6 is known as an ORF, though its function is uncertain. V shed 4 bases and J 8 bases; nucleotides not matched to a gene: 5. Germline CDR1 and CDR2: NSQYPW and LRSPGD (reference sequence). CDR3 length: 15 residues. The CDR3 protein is CTCSVGTGEDSPLYF. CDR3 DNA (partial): TGCACCTGCAGTGTAGGGACAGGGGAGGATTCGCCC.

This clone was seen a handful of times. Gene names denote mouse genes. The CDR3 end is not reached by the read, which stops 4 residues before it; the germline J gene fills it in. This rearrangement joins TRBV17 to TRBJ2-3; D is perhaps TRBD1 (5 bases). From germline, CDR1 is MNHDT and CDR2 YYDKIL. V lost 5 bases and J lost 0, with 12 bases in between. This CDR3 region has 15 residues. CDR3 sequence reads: CASSPRQTSAETLYF. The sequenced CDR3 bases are TGTGCTAGCAGTCCTCGACAGACTAGTGCAGAA.

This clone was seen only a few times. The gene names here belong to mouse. This CDR3 is CASGDVDRGHSDYTF. The DNA read from the CDR3 is TGTGCCAGCGGTGATGTGGACAGGGGGCACTCC. The rearrangement joins TRBV13-2 to TRBJ1-2, with 11 positions matching TRBD1. The read comes to an end 4 residues before the CDR3 does, leaving the germline J gene to fill in the end. The germline gives CDR1 NNHNN, CDR2 SYGAGS (reference sequence). The CDR3 has 15 residues. V lost 0 bases, J lost 3 bases, and 1 base stayed unmatched.

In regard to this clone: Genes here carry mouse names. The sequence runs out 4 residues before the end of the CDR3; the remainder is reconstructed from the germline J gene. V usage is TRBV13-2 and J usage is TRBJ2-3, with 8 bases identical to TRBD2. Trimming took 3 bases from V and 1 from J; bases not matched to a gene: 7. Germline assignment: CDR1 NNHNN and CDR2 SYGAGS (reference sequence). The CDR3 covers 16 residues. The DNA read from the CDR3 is TGTGCCAGCGGTGCGACTGGGGAAGGGGGTGCAGAA. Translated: CASGATGEGGAE. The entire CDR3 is CASGATGEGGAETLYF.

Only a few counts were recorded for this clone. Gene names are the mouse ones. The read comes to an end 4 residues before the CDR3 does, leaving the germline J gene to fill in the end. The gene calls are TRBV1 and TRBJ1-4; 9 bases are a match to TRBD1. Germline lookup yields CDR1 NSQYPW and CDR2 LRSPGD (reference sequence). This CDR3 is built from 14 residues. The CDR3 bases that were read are TGCACCTGCAGTGCAGCGGGACAGGGCGAA. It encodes CTCSAAGQGE. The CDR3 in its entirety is CTCSAAGQGERLFF.

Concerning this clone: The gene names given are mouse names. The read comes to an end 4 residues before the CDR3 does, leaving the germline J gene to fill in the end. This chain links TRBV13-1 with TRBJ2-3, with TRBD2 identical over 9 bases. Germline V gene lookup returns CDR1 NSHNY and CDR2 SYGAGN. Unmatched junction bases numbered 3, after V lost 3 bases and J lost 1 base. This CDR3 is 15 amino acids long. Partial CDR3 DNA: TGTGCCAGCAGTGGCCGGGACTGGGGTGCAGAA. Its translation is CASSGRDWGAE. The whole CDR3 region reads CASSGRDWGAETLYF.

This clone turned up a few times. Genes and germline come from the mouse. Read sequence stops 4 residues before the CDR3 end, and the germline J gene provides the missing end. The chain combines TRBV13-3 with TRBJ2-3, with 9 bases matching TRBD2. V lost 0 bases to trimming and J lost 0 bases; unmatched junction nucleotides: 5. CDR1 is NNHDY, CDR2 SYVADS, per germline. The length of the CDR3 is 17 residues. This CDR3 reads CASSDAGTGSSAETLYF. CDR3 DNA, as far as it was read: TGTGCCAGCAGTGATGCGGGGACTGGGTCTAGTGCAGAA.

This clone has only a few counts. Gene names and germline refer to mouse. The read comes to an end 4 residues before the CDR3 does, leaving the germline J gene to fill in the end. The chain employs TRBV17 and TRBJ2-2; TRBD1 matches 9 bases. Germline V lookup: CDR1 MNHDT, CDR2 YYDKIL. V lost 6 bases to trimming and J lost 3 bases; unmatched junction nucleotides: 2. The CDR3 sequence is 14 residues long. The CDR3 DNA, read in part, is TGTGCTAGCAGACAGGGGGCAGACACCGGG. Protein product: CASRQGADTG. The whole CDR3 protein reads CASRQGADTGQLYF.

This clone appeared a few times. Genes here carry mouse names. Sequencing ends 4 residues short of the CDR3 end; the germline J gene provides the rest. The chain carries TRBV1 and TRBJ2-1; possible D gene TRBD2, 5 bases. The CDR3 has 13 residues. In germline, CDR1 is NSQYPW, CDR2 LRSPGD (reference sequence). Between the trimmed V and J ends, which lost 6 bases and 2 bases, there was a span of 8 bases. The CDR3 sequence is CTCRRLYYAEQFF. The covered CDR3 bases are TGCACCTGCAGGCGACTGTACTATGCT.

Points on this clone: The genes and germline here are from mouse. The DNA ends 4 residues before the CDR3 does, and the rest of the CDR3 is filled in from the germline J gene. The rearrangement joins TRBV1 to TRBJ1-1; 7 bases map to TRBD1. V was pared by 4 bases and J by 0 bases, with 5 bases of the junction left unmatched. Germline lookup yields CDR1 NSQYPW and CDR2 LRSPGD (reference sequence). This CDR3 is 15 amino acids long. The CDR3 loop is CTCSGPGQTNTEVFF. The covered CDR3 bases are TGCACCTGCAGTGGACCGGGACAGACAAACACA. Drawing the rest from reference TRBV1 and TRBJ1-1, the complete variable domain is VTLLEQNPRWRLVPRGQAVNLRCILKNSQYPWMSWYQQDLQKQLQWLFTLRSPGDKEVKSLPGADYLATRVTDTELRLQVANMSQGRTLYCTCSGPGQTNTEVFFGKGTRLTVV.

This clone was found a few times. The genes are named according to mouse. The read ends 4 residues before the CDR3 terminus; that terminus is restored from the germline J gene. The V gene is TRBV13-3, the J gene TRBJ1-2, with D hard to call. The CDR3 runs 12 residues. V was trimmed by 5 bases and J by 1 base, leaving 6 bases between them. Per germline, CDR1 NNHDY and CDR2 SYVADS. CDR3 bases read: TGTGCCAGCAGCCATCAAAACTCC. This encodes CASSHQNS. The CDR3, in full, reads CASSHQNSDYTF.